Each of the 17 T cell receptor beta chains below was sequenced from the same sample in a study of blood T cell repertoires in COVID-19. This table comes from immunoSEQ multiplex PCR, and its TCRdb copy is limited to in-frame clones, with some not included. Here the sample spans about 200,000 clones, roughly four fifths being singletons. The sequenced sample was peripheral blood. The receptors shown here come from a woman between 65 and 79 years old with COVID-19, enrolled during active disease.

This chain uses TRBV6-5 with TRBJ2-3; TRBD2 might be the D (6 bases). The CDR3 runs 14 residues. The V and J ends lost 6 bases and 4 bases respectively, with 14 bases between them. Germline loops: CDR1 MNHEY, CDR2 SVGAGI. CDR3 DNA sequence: TGTGCCAGCAGGCAGGGTTGGGAGGCAGATACGCAGTATTTT. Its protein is CASRQGWEADTQYF.

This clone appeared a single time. CDR3 region: CASSLADPRGEQYF. The CDR3 nucleotides are TGTGCCAGCAGCTTAGCAGATCCCAGGGGCGAGCAGTACTTC. The V gene is TRBV7-2, the J gene TRBJ2-7; possible D gene TRBD1, 6 bases. The CDR3 contains 14 residues. Per germline, CDR1 SGHTA and CDR2 FQGNSA. The V end lost 0 bases, the J end lost 6 bases, and 12 bases lay between the germline ends. Full variable domain (remainder filled in from reference TRBV7-2 and TRBJ2-7): GAGVSQSPSNKVTEKGKDVELRCDPISGHTALYWYRQSLGQGLEFLIYFQGNSAPDKSGLPSDRFSAERTGGSVSTLTIQRTQQEDSAVYLCASSLADPRGEQYFGPGTRLTVT.

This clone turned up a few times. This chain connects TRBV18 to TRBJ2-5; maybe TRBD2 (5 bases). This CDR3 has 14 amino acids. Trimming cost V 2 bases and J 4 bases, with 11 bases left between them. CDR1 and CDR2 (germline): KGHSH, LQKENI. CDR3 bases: TGTGCCAGCTCACCAGGGGATGAGGGAGAGACCCAGTACTTC. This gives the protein CASSPGDEGETQYF.

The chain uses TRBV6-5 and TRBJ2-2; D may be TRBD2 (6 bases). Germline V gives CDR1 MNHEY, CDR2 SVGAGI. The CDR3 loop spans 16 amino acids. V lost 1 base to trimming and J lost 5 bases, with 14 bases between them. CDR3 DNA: TGTGCCAGCAGTTACTATGGAGCGGGTACTACCGGGGAGCTGTTTTTT. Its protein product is CASSYYGAGTTGELFF.

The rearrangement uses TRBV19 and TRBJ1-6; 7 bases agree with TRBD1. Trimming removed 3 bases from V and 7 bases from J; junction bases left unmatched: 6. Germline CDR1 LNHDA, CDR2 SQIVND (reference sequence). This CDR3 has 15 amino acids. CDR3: CASSIRQGGNSPLHF. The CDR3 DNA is TGTGCCAGTAGTATTCGGCAGGGGGGAAATTCACCCCTCCACTTT.

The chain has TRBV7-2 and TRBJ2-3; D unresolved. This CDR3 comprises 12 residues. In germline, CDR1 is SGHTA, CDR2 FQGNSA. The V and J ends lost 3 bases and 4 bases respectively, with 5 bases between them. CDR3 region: CASSLAADTQYF. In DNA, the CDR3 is TGTGCCAGCAGCTTGGCGGCAGATACGCAGTATTTT.

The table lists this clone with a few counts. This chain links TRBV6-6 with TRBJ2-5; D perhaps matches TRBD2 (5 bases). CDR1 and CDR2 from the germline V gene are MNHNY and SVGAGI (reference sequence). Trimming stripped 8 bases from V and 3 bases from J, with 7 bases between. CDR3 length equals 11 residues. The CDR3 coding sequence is TGTGCCAGCGCGGAGGAAGAGACCCAGTACTTC. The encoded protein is CASAEEETQYF.

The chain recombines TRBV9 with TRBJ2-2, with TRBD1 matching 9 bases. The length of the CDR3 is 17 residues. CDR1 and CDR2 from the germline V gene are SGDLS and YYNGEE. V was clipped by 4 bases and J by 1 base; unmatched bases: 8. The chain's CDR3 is CASSPRTGAKNTGELFF. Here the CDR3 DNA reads TGTGCCAGCAGCCCCCGGACAGGGGCGAAGAACACCGGGGAGCTGTTTTTT.

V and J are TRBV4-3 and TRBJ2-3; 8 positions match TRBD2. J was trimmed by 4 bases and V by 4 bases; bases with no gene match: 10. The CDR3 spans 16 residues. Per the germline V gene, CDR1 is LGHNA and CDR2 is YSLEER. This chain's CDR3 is CASSPQRERLADTQYF. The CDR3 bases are TGCGCCAGCAGCCCCCAGCGGGAGAGGTTGGCAGATACGCAGTATTTT.

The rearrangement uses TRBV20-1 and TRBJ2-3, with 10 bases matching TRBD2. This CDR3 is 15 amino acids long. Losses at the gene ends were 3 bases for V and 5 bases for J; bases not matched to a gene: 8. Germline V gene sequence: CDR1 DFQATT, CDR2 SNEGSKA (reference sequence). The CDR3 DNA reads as TGCAGTGCTAGTTTGGCTAGCGGGAGTGTAGATACGCAGTATTTT. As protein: CSASLASGSVDTQYF.

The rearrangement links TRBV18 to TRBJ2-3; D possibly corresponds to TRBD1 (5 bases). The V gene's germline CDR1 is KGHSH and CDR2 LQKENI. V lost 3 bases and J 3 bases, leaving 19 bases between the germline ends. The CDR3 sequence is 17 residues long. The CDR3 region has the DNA TGTGCCAGCTCACCCTTTAGGGGCGGACGGGCTACAGATACGCAGTATTTT. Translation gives CASSPFRGGRATDTQYF.

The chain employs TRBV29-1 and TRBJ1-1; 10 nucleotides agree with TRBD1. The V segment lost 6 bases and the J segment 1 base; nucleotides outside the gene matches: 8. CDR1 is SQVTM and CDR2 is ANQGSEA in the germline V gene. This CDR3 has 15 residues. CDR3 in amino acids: CSVVLRDRGNTEAFF. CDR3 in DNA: TGCAGCGTCGTCCTCCGGGACAGGGGGAACACTGAAGCTTTCTTT.

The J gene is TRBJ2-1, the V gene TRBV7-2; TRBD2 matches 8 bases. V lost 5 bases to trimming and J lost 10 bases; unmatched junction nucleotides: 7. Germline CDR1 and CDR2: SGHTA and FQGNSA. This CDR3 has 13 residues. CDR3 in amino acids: CASSPRGGLEQFF. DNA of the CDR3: TGTGCCAGCAGCCCTCGCGGGGGGTTAGAGCAGTTCTTC.

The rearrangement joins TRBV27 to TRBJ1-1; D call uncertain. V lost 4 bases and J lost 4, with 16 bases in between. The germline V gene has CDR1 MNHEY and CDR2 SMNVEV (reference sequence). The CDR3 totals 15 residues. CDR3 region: CASSSSRSIGTEAFF. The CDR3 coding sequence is TGTGCCAGCAGTTCTTCCCGGTCGATCGGCACTGAAGCTTTCTTT.

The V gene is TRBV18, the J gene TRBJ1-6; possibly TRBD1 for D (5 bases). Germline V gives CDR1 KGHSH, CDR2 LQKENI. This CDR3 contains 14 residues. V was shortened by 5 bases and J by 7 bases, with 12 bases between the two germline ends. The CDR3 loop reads CASSDLQGNSPLHF. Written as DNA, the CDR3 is TGTGCCAGCTCAGATCTGCAGGGCAATTCACCCCTCCACTTT.

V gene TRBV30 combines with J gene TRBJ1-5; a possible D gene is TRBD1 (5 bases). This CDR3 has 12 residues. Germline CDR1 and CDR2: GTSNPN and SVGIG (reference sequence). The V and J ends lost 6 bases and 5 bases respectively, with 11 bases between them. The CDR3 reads CACRVQDQPQHF. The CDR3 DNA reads TGTGCCTGCAGGGTTCAGGATCAGCCCCAGCATTTT.

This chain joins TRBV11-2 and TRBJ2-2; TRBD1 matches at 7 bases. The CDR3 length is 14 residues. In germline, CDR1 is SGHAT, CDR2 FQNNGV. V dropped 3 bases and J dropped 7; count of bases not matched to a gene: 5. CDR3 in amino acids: CASSFLQGIGELFF. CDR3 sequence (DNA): TGTGCCAGCAGCTTCCTACAGGGGATCGGGGAGCTGTTTTTT.